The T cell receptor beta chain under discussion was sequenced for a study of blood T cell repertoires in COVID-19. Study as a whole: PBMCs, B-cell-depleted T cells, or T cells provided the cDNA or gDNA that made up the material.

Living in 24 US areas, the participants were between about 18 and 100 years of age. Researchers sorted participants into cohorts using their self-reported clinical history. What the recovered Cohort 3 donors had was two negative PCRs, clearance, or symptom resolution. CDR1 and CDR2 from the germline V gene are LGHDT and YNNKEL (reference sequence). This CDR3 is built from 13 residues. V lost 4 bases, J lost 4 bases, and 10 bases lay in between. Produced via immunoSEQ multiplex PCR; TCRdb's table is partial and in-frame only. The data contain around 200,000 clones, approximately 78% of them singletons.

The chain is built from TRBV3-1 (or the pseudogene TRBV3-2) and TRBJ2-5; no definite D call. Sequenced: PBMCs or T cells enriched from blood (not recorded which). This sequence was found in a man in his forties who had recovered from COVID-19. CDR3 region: CASSPRRGETQYF. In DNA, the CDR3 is TGTGCCAGCAGCCCGCGGCGAGGAGAGACCCAGTACTTC.